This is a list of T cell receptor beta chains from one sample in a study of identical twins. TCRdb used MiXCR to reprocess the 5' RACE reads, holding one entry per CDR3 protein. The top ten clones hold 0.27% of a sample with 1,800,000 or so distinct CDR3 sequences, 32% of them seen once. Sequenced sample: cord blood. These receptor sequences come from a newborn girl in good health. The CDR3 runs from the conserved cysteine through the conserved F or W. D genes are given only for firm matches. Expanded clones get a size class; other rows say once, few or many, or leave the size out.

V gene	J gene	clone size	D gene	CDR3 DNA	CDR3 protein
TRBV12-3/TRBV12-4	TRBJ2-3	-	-	TGTGCCAGCAGTTTTGGGCCCCTCGCAGATACGCAGTATTTT	CASSFGPLADTQYF
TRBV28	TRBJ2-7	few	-	TGTGCCAGCAGTTTACCCCTGGGCAGGAGCTCCTACGAGCAGTACTTC	CASSLPLGRSSYEQYF
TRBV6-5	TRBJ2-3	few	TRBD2	TGTGCCAGATACCGGACTAGCGGGGTGAGTGCAGATACGCAGTATTTT	CARYRTSGVSADTQYF
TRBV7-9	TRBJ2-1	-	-	TGTGCCAGCAGCCCCGACTCCAATGAGCGGTTCTTC	CASSPDSNERFF
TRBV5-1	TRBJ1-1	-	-	TGCGCCAGCAGCTTGGGGGGGGATAACACTGAAGCTTTCTTT	CASSLGGDNTEAFF
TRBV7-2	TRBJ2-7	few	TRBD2	TGTGCCAGCAGCGGAGTAATAGCGGGCCCAAACCAATACGAGCAGTACTTC	CASSGVIAGPNQYEQYF
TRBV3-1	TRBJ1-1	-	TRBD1	TGTGTCAGCAGCTCGACAGGGGGGAGGACTGAAGCTTTCTTT	CVSSSTGGRTEAFF
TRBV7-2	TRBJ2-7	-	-	TGTGCCAGCAGCCCGAAGGGACGCTCCTACGAGCAGTACTTC	CASSPKGRSYEQYF
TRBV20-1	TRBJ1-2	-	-	TGCAGTGCTAGAGCAGTGGGGGGCCCCCCGACCAAAAATGGCTACACCTTC	CSARAVGGPPTKNGYTF
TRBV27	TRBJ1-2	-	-	TGTGCCAGCAGTCCGCTTAAGGGGACGGGCAGAAACTATGGCTACACCTTC	CASSPLKGTGRNYGYTF
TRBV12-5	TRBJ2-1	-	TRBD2	TGTGCTAGTGGTTTGGTACGAGGGGGACTAGCGGGAGGGCCGGGGAATGAGCAGTTCTTC	CASGLVRGGLAGGPGNEQFF
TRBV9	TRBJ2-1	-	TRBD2	TGTGCCAGCAGCGTAGCTACAGGACTAGCGGGAGGGCCGATCATTCAGTTCTTC	CASSVATGLAGGPIIQFF
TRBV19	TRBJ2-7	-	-	TGTGCCAGTAGTAGAGGGGGGAACTACGAGCAGTACTTC	CASSRGGNYEQYF
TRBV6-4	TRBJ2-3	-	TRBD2	TGTGCCAGCAGAAGACCGGGACTAGCGGGAGATAGTGTAGATACGCAGTATTTT	CASRRPGLAGDSVDTQYF
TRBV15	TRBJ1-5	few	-	TGTGCCACCAGCGGACCTCGGCAAACCGATAGCAATCAGCCCCAGCATTTT	CATSGPRQTDSNQPQHF
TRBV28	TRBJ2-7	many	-	TGTGCCAGCAACAAAGACAGGTTCTCCTACGAGCAGTACTTC	CASNKDRFSYEQYF
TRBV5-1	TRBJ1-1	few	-	TGCGCCAGCAGCTTGGCCACAGGGCGTGAAGCTTTCTTT	CASSLATGREAFF
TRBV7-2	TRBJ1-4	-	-	TGTGCCAGCAGCTTAGCGGGGGCGTCAGGGACTAATGAAAAACTGTTTTTT	CASSLAGASGTNEKLFF
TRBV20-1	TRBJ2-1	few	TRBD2	TGCAGTGCTAGAGCCCGCGGGAGTCTCGCCTACAATGAGCAGTTCTTC	CSARARGSLAYNEQFF
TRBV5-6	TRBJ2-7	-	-	TGTGCCAGCAGTTTATTAGGGGAGGCCTACGAGCAGTACTTC	CASSLLGEAYEQYF
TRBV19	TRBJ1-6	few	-	TGTGCCAGTACCTTATCGACCAGATCACCCCTCCACTTT	CASTLSTRSPLHF
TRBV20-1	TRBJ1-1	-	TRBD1	TGCAGTGTTACTGACAGGGGAGCTTTCTTT	CSVTDRGAFF
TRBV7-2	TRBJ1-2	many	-	TGTGCCAGCAGCCCTGGGCCTGGCTATGGCTACACCTTC	CASSPGPGYGYTF
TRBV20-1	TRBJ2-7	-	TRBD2	TGCAGTGCTTCCGGGACTAGCGAGAATGAGCAGTACTTC	CSASGTSENEQYF
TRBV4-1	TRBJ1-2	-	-	TGCGCCAGCAGCCAAGATCGTTACCAGCTAGGCAGCGGGGATAGCTACACCTTC	CASSQDRYQLGSGDSYTF
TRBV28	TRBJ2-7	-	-	TGTGCCAGCAGTTTGCCCGGGACGGCAACCTACGAGCAGTACTTC	CASSLPGTATYEQYF
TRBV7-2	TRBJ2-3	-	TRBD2	TGTGCCAGCAGCTTAGAGGCTAGCGGGAGGGGGACAGATACGCAGTATTTT	CASSLEASGRGTDTQYF
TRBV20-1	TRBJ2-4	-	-	TGCAGTGCTAGTAGTGGGGGAGGGACAAACATTCGGTACTTC	CSASSGGGTNIRYF
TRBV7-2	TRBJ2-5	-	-	TGTGCTAGCAGCCAATGGGGACCCTACTACAATGAGCAGTACTTC	CASSQWGPYYNEQYF
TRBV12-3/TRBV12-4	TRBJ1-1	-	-	TGTGCCAGCAGCGTACAGGTGGCCGTGAACACTGAAGCTTTCTTT	CASSVQVAVNTEAFF
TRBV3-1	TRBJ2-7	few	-	TGTGCCAGCAGCCAAGTAGGAATGCAGTACTTC	CASSQVGMQYF
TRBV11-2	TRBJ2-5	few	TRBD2	TGTGCCAGCAGCTCCCGGACTAGCGGGGGGTTCACTAAATTAAACCAAGAGACCCAGTACTTC	CASSSRTSGGFTKLNQETQYF
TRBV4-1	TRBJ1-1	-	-	TGCGCCAGCAGCCAACCCCAGGGACGTCTGAACACTGAAGCTTTCTTT	CASSQPQGRLNTEAFF
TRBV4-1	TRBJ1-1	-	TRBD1	TGCGCCAGCAGCCATCCACAGGGGAGGGACACTGAAGCTTTCTTT	CASSHPQGRDTEAFF
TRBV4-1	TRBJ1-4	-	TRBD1	TGCGCCAGCAGCCAAGCCCGGGACAGGGGGATCCCAACTAATGAAAAACTGTTTTTT	CASSQARDRGIPTNEKLFF